Below, one T cell receptor (beta chain) is given with its context. Its antigen is as yet unknown. This record comes from a study of beta chain features in type 1 diabetes. Reverse transcription of all isolated RNA meant that expressed TCRB transcripts were sequenced. Here immunoSEQ multiplex PCR was the method, and the copy in TCRdb shows in-frame clones only, minus some. The sample gives about 260,000 clones, over 20% of which show up once; around 0.028% is in the top ten. Trimming at V came to 5 bases and at J to 2 bases, leaving 5 bases not matched to a gene. CDR1 is SEHNR, CDR2 FQNEAQ, per germline (reference sequence). The CDR3 is made up of 14 amino acids. Study observations and caveats: VDJ junctions from type 1 diabetes patients carried fewer insertions and larger deletions. For patients, the naive, central memory and Treg TCRB repertoires appeared more alike than for healthy donors. Moderate yet significant TCRB CDR3 shortening was seen in Type 1 diabetes patients in all four CD4+ subsets.

The sequencing input was naive CD4+ T cells from blood. This sequence was found in a woman aged 40 to 55 with type 1 diabetes. V usage is TRBV7-9 and J usage is TRBJ2-5; TRBD1 agrees at 7 bases. CDR3 loop: CASSPGTAQETQYF. The CDR3 nucleotides are TGTGCCAGCAGCCCCGGGACAGCTCAAGAGACCCAGTACTTC.